This passage covers 23 T cell receptor beta chains from one sample sequenced in a study of technical replicates of blood from a handful of donors (dated 2017 in TCRdb). The library was made by the immunoSEQ multiplex PCR assay. TCRdb took over this immuneACCESS table, retaining in-frame rearrangements with V and J assigned. Such tables are incomplete; in checked studies, under half of the missing clones stem from an unresolved V gene, and the remainder is unexplained. The sample has 55,000 to 75,000 clones on record, roughly 86% of them singletons. The ten most abundant clones make up approximately 5.4% of the sample. The sequencing input was PBMCs. These receptors originate from a human donor in good health. Some clones in this sample may be carry-over from other donors' samples.

This chain uses TRBV25-1 with TRBJ1-6; 9 bases align to TRBD1. The ends lost 3 bases at V and 9 bases at J; junction bases unmatched: 6. The CDR3 is 15 residues long. Germline lookup yields CDR1 MGHDK and CDR2 SYGVNS. The CDR3 DNA reads TGTGCCAGCAGTGACTTCGGACAGGGGACTTCACCCCTCCACTTT. Translating gives CASSDFGQGTSPLHF.

The rearrangement joins TRBV19 to TRBJ2-3, with 10 bases lining up with TRBD2. Trimming took 4 bases from V and 1 from J; bases not matched to a gene: 8. Germline CDR1 reads LNHDA; CDR2 reads SQIVND (reference sequence). This CDR3 is built from 17 residues. Here the CDR3 reads CASSKGELAGRTDTQYF. The DNA of the CDR3 is TGTGCCAGTAGTAAGGGAGAACTAGCGGGGCGCACAGATACGCAGTATTTT.

The chain uses TRBV7-8 and TRBJ1-5, with no clear D. The germline CDR1 and CDR2 sequences are SGHVS and FQNEAQ. V lost 3 bases to trimming and J lost 4 bases, with 19 bases between them. The CDR3 totals 17 residues. The chain's CDR3 is CASSLASRWTLNQPQHF. For the CDR3, the DNA is TGTGCCAGCAGCTTGGCGAGCAGGTGGACTTTAAATCAGCCCCAGCATTTT. The full variable domain, in which reference TRBV7-8 and TRBJ1-5 provide the parts outside the CDR3, is GAGVSQSPRYKVAKRGQDVALRCDPISGHVSLFWYQQALGQGPEFLTYFQNEAQLDKSGLPSDRFFAERPEGSVSTLKIQRTQQEDSAVYLCASSLASRWTLNQPQHFGDGTRLSIL.

The gene calls are TRBV18 and TRBJ2-7, with D perhaps matching TRBD1 (5 bases). The CDR3 loop spans 15 amino acids. Trimming shortened V by 3 bases and J by 5 bases, and 17 bases separated the two germline ends. Per germline, CDR1 KGHSH and CDR2 LQKENI. The CDR3 DNA reads as TGTGCCAGCTCACCCCGAGTTGGGGCCGACCACGAGCAGTACTTC. Protein sequence: CASSPRVGADHEQYF.

The chain employs TRBV4-1 and TRBJ1-1, with D uncertain. Trimming cost V 1 base and J 8 bases, with 11 bases left between them. CDR1 MGHRA and CDR2 YSYEKL come from the germline V gene. This CDR3 region has 13 residues. The chain's CDR3 is CASSQVFQIEAFF. CDR3 nucleotides: TGCGCCAGCAGCCAAGTTTTCCAGATAGAAGCTTTCTTT.

The chain has TRBV7-7 and TRBJ2-3; D is unresolved. Germline lookup yields CDR1 SSHAT and CDR2 FNYEAQ (reference sequence). The length of the CDR3 is 13 residues. Trimming left V 5 bases short and J 4 bases short, with 10 bases between. CDR3 in amino acids: CASSPSGADTQYF. CDR3 nucleotides: TGTGCCAGCAGCCCGAGTGGTGCAGATACGCAGTATTTT.

The V call is TRBV7-2, the J call TRBJ1-2; 7 nucleotides line up with TRBD1. The V and J ends lost 3 bases and 5 bases, in that order; junction bases with no gene match: 12. Germline CDR1 SGHTA, CDR2 FQGNSA. This CDR3 has 16 amino acids. Written as DNA, the CDR3 is TGTGCCAGCAGCTTGGGGGTCGACAGGGTCGGGTATGGCTACACCTTC. This codes for CASSLGVDRVGYGYTF.

The rearrangement joins TRBV30 to TRBJ1-2; D remains ambiguous. The CDR3 loop spans 14 amino acids. With 3 bases removed from V and 3 bases from J, the gap between germline ends came to 14 bases. Germline assignment: CDR1 GTSNPN and CDR2 SVGIG (reference sequence). CDR3 bases: TGTGCCTGGAGGTCTATCCGGGGATACTATGGCTACACCTTC. This gives the protein CAWRSIRGYYGYTF.

The chain uses TRBV4-1 and TRBJ2-1; 14 bases agree with TRBD2. This CDR3 region has 16 residues. CDR1 MGHRA and CDR2 YSYEKL come from the germline V gene. J gave up 8 bases and V 3 bases, and 6 bases lay outside the gene matches. CDR3 loop: CASSQRLAGGLDEQFF. CDR3 bases: TGCGCCAGCAGCCAGAGACTAGCGGGAGGGCTAGATGAGCAGTTCTTC.

V usage is TRBV2 and J usage is TRBJ2-1, with TRBD2 matching 8 bases. With V trimmed by 0 bases and J by 5 bases, 9 bases remained unmatched. The CDR3 consists of 17 residues. The germline V gene has CDR1 SNHLY and CDR2 FYNNEI. The CDR3 DNA reads as TGTGCCAGCAGTGAAGCACGAGCGGGAGCTGGAAACAATGAGCAGTTCTTC. Its protein is CASSEARAGAGNNEQFF. The whole variable domain, remainder taken from reference TRBV2 and TRBJ2-1, is EPEVTQTPSHQVTQMGQEVILRCVPISNHLYFYWYRQILGQKVEFLVSFYNNEISEKSEIFDDQFSVERPDGSNFTLKIRSTKLEDSAMYFCASSEARAGAGNNEQFFGPGTRLTVL.

CDR3 amino acids: CASSQARFGSRLAADTQYF. DNA of the CDR3: TGCGCCAGCAGCCAAGCGAGGTTTGGGAGTCGACTAGCGGCAGATACGCAGTATTTT. The chain carries TRBV4-1 and TRBJ2-3, with 9 positions matching TRBD2. Germline CDR1 and CDR2: MGHRA and YSYEKL. The CDR3 extends over 19 amino acids. The ends lost 1 base at V and 4 bases at J; junction bases unmatched: 15.

J is TRBJ2-3 and V is TRBV7-2; 14 bases line up with TRBD2. The CDR3 is 16 residues long. Germline CDR1 reads SGHTA; CDR2 reads FQGNSA. V was pared by 8 bases and J by 0 bases, with 4 bases of the junction left unmatched. CDR3 region: CASGTSGGRSTDTQYF. In DNA, the CDR3 is TGTGCCAGCGGGACTAGCGGGGGCAGAAGCACAGATACGCAGTATTTT.

The V call is TRBV6-1, the J call TRBJ1-1; 7 nucleotides agree with TRBD1. This CDR3 is built from 13 residues. In germline, CDR1 is MNHNS, CDR2 SASEGT. The trim removed 7 bases at V and 5 bases at J, leaving 7 bases unmatched. In nucleotides, the CDR3 is TGTGCCAGCACAGAGGGGGCGAGAACTGAAGCTTTCTTT. This codes for CASTEGARTEAFF.

This rearrangement joins TRBV30 to TRBJ2-4; D may be TRBD1 (6 bases). Germline CDR1 reads GTSNPN; CDR2 reads SVGIG (reference sequence). Trimming pared 5 bases from V and 7 bases from J, leaving 9 bases between. CDR3 length: 11 residues. CDR3: CAWERGNIQYF. The CDR3 coding sequence is TGTGCCTGGGAAAGGGGGAACATTCAGTACTTC.

This rearrangement joins TRBV6-5 to TRBJ2-7; 10 bases are a match to TRBD1. Germline V gene lookup returns CDR1 MNHEY and CDR2 SVGAGI. The CDR3 covers 15 residues. V lost 4 bases to trimming and J lost 4 bases; unmatched junction nucleotides: 7. DNA of the CDR3: TGTGCCAGCAGTTCACCCGGGACAGGGGCTTACGAGCAGTACTTC. This gives the protein CASSSPGTGAYEQYF.

The CDR3 DNA sequence: TGCGCCAGCAGCTTGACTGGTACAGGGGCAAGTGGCTACACCTTC. Translated, it gives CASSLTGTGASGYTF. This chain connects TRBV5-1 to TRBJ1-2; 7 positions match TRBD1. This CDR3 spans 15 amino acids. CDR1 is SGHRS and CDR2 is YFSETQ in the germline V gene. The ends lost 1 base at V and 7 bases at J; junction bases unmatched: 10.

V is TRBV5-1 and J is TRBJ2-2, with D perhaps TRBD1 (5 bases). Trimming shortened V by 2 bases and J by 6 bases, and 14 bases separated the two germline ends. CDR1 and CDR2 from the germline V gene are SGHRS and YFSETQ. This CDR3 comprises 15 residues. In DNA, the CDR3 is TGCGCCAGCAGCTTACCACAGGCTACCTCCGGGGAGCTGTTTTTT. Translating it yields CASSLPQATSGELFF.

This chain links TRBV6-4 with TRBJ1-1; D unclear. This CDR3 region has 13 residues. V lost 4 bases and J lost 1, with 7 bases in between. In germline, CDR1 is MRHNA, CDR2 SNTAGT. CDR3: CASSVEENTEAFF. The CDR3 DNA reads as TGTGCCAGCAGTGTAGAGGAGAACACTGAAGCTTTCTTT.

This rearrangement joins TRBV4-2 to TRBJ1-2; D might be TRBD1 (5 bases). Germline CDR1 LGHNA, CDR2 YNFKEQ. V shed 1 base and J shed 6 bases, with 12 bases lying between them. The CDR3 has 14 amino acids. The CDR3 DNA reads as TGTGCCAGCAGCCAAGGGAGGGGTATCCATGGCTACACCTTC. It encodes CASSQGRGIHGYTF.

This rearrangement joins TRBV2 to TRBJ2-7; perhaps TRBD2 as D (7 bases). The ends were cut back, 6 bases at V and 1 base at J, with 10 bases in the middle. Germline V gene data show CDR1 as SNHLY and CDR2 as FYNNEI. This CDR3 comprises 13 residues. CDR3 protein: CASSGGRSYEQYF. The CDR3 nucleotides read TGTGCCAGCAGCGGGGGGCGATCCTACGAGCAGTACTTC.

The chain carries TRBV6-5 and TRBJ2-3; TRBD2 aligns across 10 bases. The junction had 7 bases not matched to a gene; V was cut back by 6 bases and J by 4 bases. This CDR3 is built from 15 residues. Germline V lookup: CDR1 MNHEY, CDR2 SVGAGI. CDR3 coding DNA: TGTGCCAGCAGAACCGGGCTAGCGGGAGCAGATACGCAGTATTTT. Its protein product is CASRTGLAGADTQYF.

CDR3 amino acids: CASSASAGVSYNEQFF. The CDR3 region has the DNA TGTGCCAGCTCAGCATCGGCGGGAGTAAGCTACAATGAGCAGTTCTTC. This chain connects TRBV18 to TRBJ2-1, with 7 positions matching TRBD2. Losses at the gene ends were 5 bases for V and 3 bases for J; bases not matched to a gene: 10. Germline V gene sequence: CDR1 KGHSH, CDR2 LQKENI. The CDR3 length is 16 residues.

The rearrangement joins TRBV19 to TRBJ2-7; TRBD2 matches at 7 bases. The CDR3 loop spans 14 amino acids. With 3 bases clipped from V and 4 bases from J, the junction kept 6 bases outside the gene matches. Germline-derived CDR1 and CDR2 are LNHDA and SQIVND (reference sequence). CDR3 nucleotides: TGTGCCAGTAGTATTGGACTAGGCAGTTACGAGCAGTACTTC. It encodes CASSIGLGSYEQYF. Combining the CDR3 with reference TRBV19 and TRBJ2-7 gives the whole variable domain DGGITQSPKYLFRKEGQNVTLSCEQNLNHDAMYWYRQDPGQGLRLIYYSQIVNDFQKGDIAEGYSVSREKKESFPLTVTSAQKNPTAFYLCASSIGLGSYEQYFGPGTRLTVT.